Here is one T cell receptor (beta chain) with its context. Antigen unknown. This entry belongs to a study of shared clonotypes between healthy human individuals. The overall study: Three CD4 naive, three CD4 memory, two CD8 naive and one CD8 memory plate were used per donor. Notes on the study in general: Some clonotypes were shared by all four sorted-subset donors, while others were not shared. The non-shared ones had lower generation probabilities than the shared ones. Roughly 5% of naive CD4 clonotypes were common to several donors.

Only CD45RO-negative cells positively selected for CCR7 counted as naive CD8 cells, so terminally differentiated effector memory CD45RA+ cells were excluded. All donors qualified as healthy HIV-negative adults and had experienced no recent acute infections or vaccinations. Profiled with immunoSEQ multiplex PCR; TCRdb holds only in-frame clones, not every one. The table has about 2,100,000 clones, about 93% seen once. The germline V and J ends were trimmed by 3 bases and 5 bases, with 16 bases remaining between them. The CDR3 runs to 15 residues. Germline CDR1 reads MNHEY; CDR2 reads SMNVEV (reference sequence).

This chain uses TRBV27 with TRBJ1-1, with TRBD1 as a possible D gene (5 bases). The source material was naive CD8+ T cells from PBMCs. The TCR comes from a man aged 18 to 29 in good health. Some clones in this sample may be carry-over from other donors' samples. The CDR3 region has the DNA TGTGCCAGCAGTTTGACCGGGGGGATGGGGACTGAAGCTTTCTTT. It specifies CASSLTGGMGTEAFF.